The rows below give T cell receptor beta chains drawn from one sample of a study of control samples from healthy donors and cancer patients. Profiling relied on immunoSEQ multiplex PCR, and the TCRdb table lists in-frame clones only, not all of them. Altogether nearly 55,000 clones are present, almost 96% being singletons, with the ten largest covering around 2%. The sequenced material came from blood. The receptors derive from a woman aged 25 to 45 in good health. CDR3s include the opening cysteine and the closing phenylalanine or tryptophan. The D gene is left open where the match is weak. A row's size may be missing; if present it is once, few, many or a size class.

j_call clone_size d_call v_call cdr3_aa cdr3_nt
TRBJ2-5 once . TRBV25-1 CASSELGTQYF TGTGCCAGCAGTGAATTGGGGACCCAGTACTTC
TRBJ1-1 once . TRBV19 CASSVNPGTGNTEAFF TGTGCCAGTAGTGTAAACCCCGGGACGGGGAACACTGAAGCTTTCTTT
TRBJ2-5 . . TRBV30 CAWSTTRWGEYQETQYF TGTGCCTGGAGCACAACCCGCTGGGGCGAGTACCAAGAGACCCAGTACTTC
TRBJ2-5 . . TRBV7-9 CASSWVAGQRETQYF TGTGCCAGCAGCTGGGTAGCGGGACAGAGGGAGACCCAGTACTTC
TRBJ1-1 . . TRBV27 CASSFQGPNTEAFF TGTGCCAGCAGTTTTCAGGGGCCGAACACTGAAGCTTTCTTT
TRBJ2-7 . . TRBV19 CASSIDREGAPYEQYF TGTGCCAGTAGTATAGATCGTGAGGGAGCCCCCTACGAGCAGTACTTC
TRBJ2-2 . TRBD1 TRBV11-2 CASSQGAGLIRNTGELFF TGTGCCAGCAGCCAGGGGGCGGGCCTAATTAGGAACACCGGGGAGCTGTTTTTT
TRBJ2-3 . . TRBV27 CASGFGGGLLFTDTQYF TGTGCCAGCGGATTCGGAGGGGGACTATTATTCACAGATACGCAGTATTTT
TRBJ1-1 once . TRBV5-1 CASSRGRPNTEAFF TGCGCCAGCAGCAGGGGACGGCCGAACACTGAAGCTTTCTTT
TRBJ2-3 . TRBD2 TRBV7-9 CASSPPGAGVGDTQYF TGTGCCAGCAGCCCCCCCGGCGCGGGAGTAGGGGATACGCAGTATTTT
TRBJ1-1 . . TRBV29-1 CSVEVVRQAGRAEAFF TGCAGCGTTGAGGTGGTTCGACAGGCGGGGAGGGCTGAAGCTTTCTTT
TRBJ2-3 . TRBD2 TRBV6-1 CASSEHSGRGSDTQYF TGTGCCAGCAGTGAGCATAGCGGGAGAGGTTCAGATACGCAGTATTTT
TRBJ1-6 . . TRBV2 CASSPTARSGSSYNSPLHF TGTGCCAGCAGTCCGACAGCCCGATCTGGATCCTCCTATAATTCACCCCTCCACTTT
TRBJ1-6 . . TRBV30 CAWRSDAVYNSPLHF TGTGCCTGGAGGAGTGATGCGGTGTATAATTCACCCCTCCACTTT
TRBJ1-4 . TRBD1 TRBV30 CAWNQGDEKLFF TGTGCCTGGAATCAGGGGGATGAAAAACTGTTTTTT
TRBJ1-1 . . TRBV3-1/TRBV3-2 CASTTTGAGTEAFF TGTGCCAGCACCACGACCGGGGCAGGCACTGAAGCTTTCTTT
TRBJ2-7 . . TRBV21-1 CASSKIGCWTSSYEQYF TGTGCCAGCAGCAAAATAGGGTGCTGGACTAGCTCCTACGAGCAGTACTTC
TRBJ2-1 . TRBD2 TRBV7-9 CASSFKLAGVGEQFF TGTGCCAGCAGCTTTAAACTAGCGGGAGTAGGGGAGCAGTTCTTC
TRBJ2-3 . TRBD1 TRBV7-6 CASSLGQGIADTQYF TGTGCCAGCAGCTTAGGACAGGGTATAGCAGATACGCAGTATTTT
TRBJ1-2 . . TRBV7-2 CASSLDRWAYGYTF TGTGCCAGCAGCTTAGACAGGTGGGCCTATGGCTACACCTTC
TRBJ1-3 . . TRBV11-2 CASSLSRAPYSGNTIYF TGTGCCAGCAGCTTGTCAAGGGCCCCTTACTCTGGAAACACCATATATTTT
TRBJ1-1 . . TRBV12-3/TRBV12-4 CASSPRTQISFF TGTGCCAGCAGTCCCAGGACGCAAATTTCTTTCTTT
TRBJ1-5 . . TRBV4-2 CASSQDVGYSNQPQHF TGTGCCAGCAGCCAAGACGTCGGGTATAGCAATCAGCCCCAGCATTTT
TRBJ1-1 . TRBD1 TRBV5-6 CASSLGDSRVEAFF TGTGCCAGCAGCTTGGGGGACAGCCGAGTAGAAGCTTTCTTT
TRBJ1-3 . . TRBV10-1 CASSAGVGNTIYF TGCGCCAGCAGTGCCGGGGTCGGAAACACCATATATTTT
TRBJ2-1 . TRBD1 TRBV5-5 CASSLKGQTYNEQFF TGTGCCAGCAGCTTGAAGGGACAGACGTACAATGAGCAGTTCTTC
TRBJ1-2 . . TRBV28 CASAPSAAGMGGYTF TGTGCCAGCGCCCCCTCGGCGGCAGGGATGGGCGGCTACACCTTC
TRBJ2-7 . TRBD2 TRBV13 CASSSLGGMPSGSRRHEQYF TGTGCCAGCAGCTCCCTGGGTGGTATGCCTAGCGGGAGTCGTAGGCACGAGCAGTACTTC
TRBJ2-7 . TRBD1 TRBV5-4 CASSLLKGAENEQYF TGTGCCAGCAGCTTGCTTAAGGGGGCCGAAAACGAGCAGTACTTC
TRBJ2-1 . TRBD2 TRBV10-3 CAISEWGRGLASNNEQFF TGTGCCATCAGTGAGTGGGGAAGAGGACTAGCGTCCAACAATGAGCAGTTCTTC
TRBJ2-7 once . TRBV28 CASTPSSYEQYF TGTGCCAGCACTCCAAGCTCCTACGAGCAGTACTTC
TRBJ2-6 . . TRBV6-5 CASSYSNGGANVLTF TGTGCCAGCAGTTACTCGAATGGAGGGGCCAACGTCCTGACTTTC
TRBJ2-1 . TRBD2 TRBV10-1 CASSFSSGTYNEQFF TGCGCCAGCAGTTTTTCCAGCGGGACTTACAATGAGCAGTTCTTC
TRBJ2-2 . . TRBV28 CASSFINRVAGELFF TGTGCCAGCAGTTTTATAAACAGGGTGGCCGGGGAGCTGTTTTTT
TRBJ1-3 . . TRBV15 CATSRASEGLSGNTIYF TGTGCCACCAGCAGAGCATCGGAGGGGCTCTCTGGAAACACCATATATTTT
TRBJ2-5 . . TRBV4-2 CASSDTPGRETQYF TGTGCCAGCAGCGATACTCCGGGACGGGAGACCCAGTACTTC
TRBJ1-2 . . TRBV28 CASSLGQYYGYTF TGTGCCAGCAGTTTAGGGCAGTACTATGGCTACACCTTC
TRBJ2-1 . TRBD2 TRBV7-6 CASSQSSGSYNEQFF TGTGCCAGCAGCCAGTCTAGCGGGTCCTACAATGAGCAGTTCTTC
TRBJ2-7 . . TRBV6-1 CASSELWGNYEQYF TGTGCCAGCAGTGAATTGTGGGGGAACTACGAGCAGTACTTC
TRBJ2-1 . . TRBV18 CASSPNRASSYNEQFF TGTGCCAGCTCACCTAACCGGGCTAGCTCCTACAATGAGCAGTTCTTC
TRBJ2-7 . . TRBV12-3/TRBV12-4 CASSLEGPSEQYF TGTGCCAGCAGTTTGGAGGGCCCGTCCGAGCAGTACTTC
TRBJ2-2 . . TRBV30 CAWSVHRTGELFF TGTGCCTGGAGTGTACACAGGACCGGGGAGCTGTTTTTT
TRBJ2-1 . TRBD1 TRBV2 CARTSELPGTGFTYNEQFF TGTGCCAGAACCTCCGAGTTACCCGGGACAGGGTTTACCTACAATGAGCAGTTCTTC
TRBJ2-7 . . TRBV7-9 CASSAYYEQYF TGTGCCAGCAGCGCATACTACGAGCAGTACTTC
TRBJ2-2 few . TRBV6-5 CASSFQDSGSAGELFF TGTGCCAGCAGTTTTCAAGACAGTGGCAGTGCCGGGGAGCTGTTTTTT